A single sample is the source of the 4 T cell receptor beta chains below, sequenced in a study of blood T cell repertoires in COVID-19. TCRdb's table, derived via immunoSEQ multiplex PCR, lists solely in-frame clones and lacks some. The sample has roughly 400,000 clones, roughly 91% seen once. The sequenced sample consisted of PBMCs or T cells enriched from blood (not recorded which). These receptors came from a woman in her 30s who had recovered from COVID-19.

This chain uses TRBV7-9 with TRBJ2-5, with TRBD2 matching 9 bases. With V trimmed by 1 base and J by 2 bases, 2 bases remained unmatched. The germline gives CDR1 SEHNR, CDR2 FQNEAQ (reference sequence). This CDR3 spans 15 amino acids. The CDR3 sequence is CASSLGGGEQETQYF. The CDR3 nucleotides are TGTGCCAGCAGCTTAGGCGGGGGGGAACAAGAGACCCAGTACTTC.

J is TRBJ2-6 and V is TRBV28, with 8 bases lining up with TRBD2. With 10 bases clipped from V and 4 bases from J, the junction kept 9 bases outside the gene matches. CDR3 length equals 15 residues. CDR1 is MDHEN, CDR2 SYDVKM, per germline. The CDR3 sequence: CATGGAFVGANVLTF. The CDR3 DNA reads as TGTGCCACGGGGGGGGCTTTTGTAGGGGCCAACGTCCTGACTTTC. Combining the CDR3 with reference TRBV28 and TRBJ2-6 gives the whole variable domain DVKVTQSSRYLVKRTGEKVFLECVQDMDHENMFWYRQDPGLGLRLIYFSYDVKMKEKGDIPEGYSVSREKKERFSLILESASTNQTSMYLCATGGAFVGANVLTFGAGSRLTVL.

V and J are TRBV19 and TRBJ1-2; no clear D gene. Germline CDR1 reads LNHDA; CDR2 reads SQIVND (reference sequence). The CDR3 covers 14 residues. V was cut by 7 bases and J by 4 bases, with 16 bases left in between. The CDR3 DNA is TGTGCCAGTATGGACTCGATGTCCCCCTATGGCTACACCTTC. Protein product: CASMDSMSPYGYTF.

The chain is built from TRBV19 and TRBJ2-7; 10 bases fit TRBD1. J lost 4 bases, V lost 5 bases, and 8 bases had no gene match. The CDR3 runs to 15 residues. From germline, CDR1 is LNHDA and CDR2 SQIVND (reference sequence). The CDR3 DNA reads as TGTGCCAGTAGTGCGGGACAGGGGATTCAATACGAGCAGTACTTC. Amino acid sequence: CASSAGQGIQYEQYF.